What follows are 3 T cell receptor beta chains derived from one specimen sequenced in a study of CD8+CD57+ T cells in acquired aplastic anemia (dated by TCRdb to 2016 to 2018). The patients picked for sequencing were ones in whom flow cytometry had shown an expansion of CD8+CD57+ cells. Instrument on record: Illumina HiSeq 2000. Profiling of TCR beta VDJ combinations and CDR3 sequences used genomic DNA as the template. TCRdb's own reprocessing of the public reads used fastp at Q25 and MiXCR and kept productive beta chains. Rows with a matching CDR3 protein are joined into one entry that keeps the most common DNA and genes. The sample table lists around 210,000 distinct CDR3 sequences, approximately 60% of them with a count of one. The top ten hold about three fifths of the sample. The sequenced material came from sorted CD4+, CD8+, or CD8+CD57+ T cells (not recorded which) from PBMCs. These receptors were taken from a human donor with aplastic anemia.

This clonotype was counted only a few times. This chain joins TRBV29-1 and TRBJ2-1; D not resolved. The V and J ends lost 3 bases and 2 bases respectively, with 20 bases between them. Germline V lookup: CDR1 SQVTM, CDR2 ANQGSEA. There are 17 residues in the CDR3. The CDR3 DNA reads TGCAGCGTTGACTCTCCTAGGACGTTGAGTGCCTACAATGAGCAGTTCTTC. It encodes CSVDSPRTLSAYNEQFF.

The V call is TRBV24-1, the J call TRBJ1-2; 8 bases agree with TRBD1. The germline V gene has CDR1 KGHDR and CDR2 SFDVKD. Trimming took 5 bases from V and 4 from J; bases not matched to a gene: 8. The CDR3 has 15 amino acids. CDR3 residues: CATSAPDRAGYGYTF. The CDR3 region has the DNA TGTGCCACCAGTGCCCCGGACAGGGCGGGCTATGGCTACACCTTC.

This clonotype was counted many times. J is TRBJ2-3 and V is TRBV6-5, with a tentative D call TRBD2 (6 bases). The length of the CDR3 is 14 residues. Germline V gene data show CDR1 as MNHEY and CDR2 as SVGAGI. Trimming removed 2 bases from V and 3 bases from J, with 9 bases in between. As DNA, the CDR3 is TGTGCCAGCAGTTACGCGGGGAATACAGATACGCAGTATTTT. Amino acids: CASSYAGNTDTQYF.